A selection of T cell receptor beta chains follows, all from one sample in a study of T cells in Graves' hyperthyroidism and ophthalmopathy. TCRdb fed the multiplex PCR reads into MiXCR, producing one record per CDR3 protein. Of hundreds of thousands of distinct CDR3 sequences listed, 20% to 25% are singletons. The sequenced sample was blood. The receptor source for this set is a man between 25 and 39 years old with Graves' ophthalmopathy. Both conserved end residues are part of each CDR3. The order of the fields is D gene, clone size, V gene, J gene, CDR3 DNA, CDR3 protein. A D gene is named only where the DNA matches it firmly. Clone size appears in some rows only: once, few, many, or a class for an expanded clone.

d_gene: .; abundance: many; v_gene: TRBV28; j_gene: TRBJ1-3; CDR3nt: TGTGCCAGCAATCCTCAGAGCTCTGGAAACACCATATATTTT; CDR3aa: CASNPQSSGNTIYF
d_gene: .; abundance: .; v_gene: TRBV29-1; j_gene: TRBJ2-2; CDR3nt: TGCAGCGCCCGATCTGGGGGCACCGGGGAGCTGTTTTTT; CDR3aa: CSARSGGTGELFF
d_gene: TRBD2; abundance: few; v_gene: TRBV18; j_gene: TRBJ2-1; CDR3nt: TGTGCCAGCTCACCCGTCTCATCCGGGAGGGCTTCCAATGAGCAGTTCTTC; CDR3aa: CASSPVSSGRASNEQFF
d_gene: TRBD1; abundance: .; v_gene: TRBV18; j_gene: TRBJ1-2; CDR3nt: TGTGCCAGCTCACAAGAAACAGGGGGAGGCTACACCTTC; CDR3aa: CASSQETGGGYTF
d_gene: .; abundance: .; v_gene: TRBV12-3/TRBV12-4; j_gene: TRBJ2-1; CDR3nt: TGTGCCAGCAGGCCGACTGGGAACAATGAGCAGTTCTTC; CDR3aa: CASRPTGNNEQFF
d_gene: TRBD1; abundance: many; v_gene: TRBV6-1; j_gene: TRBJ1-5; CDR3nt: TGTGCCAGCAGTGCGGGACAGGTGGAAGGTCAGCCCCAGCATTTT; CDR3aa: CASSAGQVEGQPQHF
d_gene: TRBD1; abundance: .; v_gene: TRBV20-1; j_gene: TRBJ1-5; CDR3nt: TGCAGTGCCATGGGACAGGAGGGAAATCAGCCCCAGCATTTT; CDR3aa: CSAMGQEGNQPQHF
d_gene: .; abundance: many; v_gene: TRBV9; j_gene: TRBJ2-2; CDR3nt: TGTGCCAGCAGCGTAGTCCCAAAGGGGGGCACCGGGGAGCTGTTTTTT; CDR3aa: CASSVVPKGGTGELFF
d_gene: .; abundance: .; v_gene: TRBV20-1; j_gene: TRBJ2-7; CDR3nt: TGCAGTGCTCCCCTCCCGGGACTCCAGATGGGAGAGCAGTACTTC; CDR3aa: CSAPLPGLQMGEQYF
d_gene: .; abundance: many; v_gene: TRBV2; j_gene: TRBJ2-1; CDR3nt: TGTGCCCCAGGGTCGTTGGGGGCGGGTGAGCAGTTCTTC; CDR3aa: CAPGSLGAGEQFF
d_gene: .; abundance: few; v_gene: TRBV28; j_gene: TRBJ2-5; CDR3nt: TGTGCCAGCAGTGATCCGGAAGAGACCCAGTACTTC; CDR3aa: CASSDPEETQYF
d_gene: .; abundance: many; v_gene: TRBV5-1; j_gene: TRBJ2-3; CDR3nt: TGCGCCAGCAGCTTGGCTGGGGTTCCATTTACAGATACGCAGTATTTT; CDR3aa: CASSLAGVPFTDTQYF
d_gene: .; abundance: .; v_gene: TRBV20-1; j_gene: TRBJ1-1; CDR3nt: TGCAGTGCTCAGGGGAACACTGAAGCTTTCTTT; CDR3aa: CSAQGNTEAFF
d_gene: .; abundance: few; v_gene: TRBV3-1; j_gene: TRBJ1-3; CDR3nt: TGTGCCAGCAGCCAAGACTCAGCGGGGGTTGGAAACACCATATATTTT; CDR3aa: CASSQDSAGVGNTIYF
d_gene: TRBD2; abundance: few; v_gene: TRBV3-1; j_gene: TRBJ2-2; CDR3nt: TGCGCCAGCAGCGATCCTAGCGGGAGGGCCACCGGGGAGCTGTTTTTT; CDR3aa: CASSDPSGRATGELFF
d_gene: TRBD1; abundance: .; v_gene: TRBV6-1; j_gene: TRBJ1-1; CDR3nt: TGTGCCAGCAGATGGACAGGGGGATTCACTGAAGCTTTCTTT; CDR3aa: CASRWTGGFTEAFF
d_gene: TRBD1; abundance: many; v_gene: TRBV4-1; j_gene: TRBJ1-1; CDR3nt: TGCGCCAGCAGCCAAGGCGGGGACAGGCTGAACACTGAAGCTTTCTTT; CDR3aa: CASSQGGDRLNTEAFF
d_gene: .; abundance: few; v_gene: TRBV20-1; j_gene: TRBJ2-7; CDR3nt: TGCAGTGCTCTCGACCGGTCGATCTACGAGCAGTACTTC; CDR3aa: CSALDRSIYEQYF
d_gene: TRBD1; abundance: .; v_gene: TRBV5-1; j_gene: TRBJ1-2; CDR3nt: TGCGCCAGCAGCTGGGGGACAGCCCTCTTTGGCTACACCTTC; CDR3aa: CASSWGTALFGYTF
d_gene: TRBD2; abundance: few; v_gene: TRBV7-9; j_gene: TRBJ2-7; CDR3nt: TGTGCCAGCAGCCCGGAGGCCCCGGGAGGGTTCTACGAGCAGTACTTC; CDR3aa: CASSPEAPGGFYEQYF
d_gene: .; abundance: .; v_gene: TRBV13; j_gene: TRBJ2-2; CDR3nt: TGTGCCAGCAGCCTTTGGGGGAGAGGGTACACCGGGGAGCTGTTTTTT; CDR3aa: CASSLWGRGYTGELFF
d_gene: .; abundance: .; v_gene: TRBV9; j_gene: TRBJ2-1; CDR3nt: TGTGCCAGCAGCGTAGCTGGTAGAGTCCTTGATGAGCAGTTCTTC; CDR3aa: CASSVAGRVLDEQFF
d_gene: .; abundance: few; v_gene: TRBV20-1; j_gene: TRBJ1-4; CDR3nt: TGCAGTGCTAGTCGAGTTCGGGAAAAACTGTTTTTT; CDR3aa: CSASRVREKLFF
d_gene: TRBD1; abundance: few; v_gene: TRBV28; j_gene: TRBJ2-7; CDR3nt: TGTGCCAGCAGTCCACCAGACAGGGGTGGCTACGAGCAGTACTTC; CDR3aa: CASSPPDRGGYEQYF
d_gene: .; abundance: .; v_gene: TRBV14; j_gene: TRBJ2-5; CDR3nt: TGTGCCAGCCGGCGGAGGGCCCGCTCCCCCCAAGAGACCCAGTACTTC; CDR3aa: CASRRRARSPQETQYF
d_gene: TRBD1; abundance: many; v_gene: TRBV5-1; j_gene: TRBJ2-1; CDR3nt: TGCGCCAGCAGCCAAGAGGGGGCCATGGGGCAGTTCTTC; CDR3aa: CASSQEGAMGQFF
d_gene: .; abundance: .; v_gene: TRBV15; j_gene: TRBJ2-2; CDR3nt: TGTGCCACCAGCAGAGGAATCGGGGAACCTTTCGCGAACACCGGGGAGCTGTTTTTT; CDR3aa: CATSRGIGEPFANTGELFF
d_gene: .; abundance: few; v_gene: TRBV28; j_gene: TRBJ2-2; CDR3nt: TGTGCCAGCATCCTGGGATCGTTCGCGAACACCGGGGAGCTGTTTTTT; CDR3aa: CASILGSFANTGELFF
d_gene: .; abundance: .; v_gene: TRBV3-1; j_gene: TRBJ2-5; CDR3nt: TGTGCCAGCAGCCAAGATTTTGCCGGCAGTAAAGAGACCCAGTACTTC; CDR3aa: CASSQDFAGSKETQYF
d_gene: .; abundance: few; v_gene: TRBV9; j_gene: TRBJ1-1; CDR3nt: TGTGCCAGCAGCGAGGACGGTAAACAAGCTTTCTTT; CDR3aa: CASSEDGKQAFF
d_gene: TRBD1; abundance: .; v_gene: TRBV20-1; j_gene: TRBJ1-5; CDR3nt: TGCAGTGCTAGAGGCAGGGGGATAGGTCAGCCCCAGCATTTT; CDR3aa: CSARGRGIGQPQHF
d_gene: .; abundance: few; v_gene: TRBV6-2/TRBV6-3; j_gene: TRBJ1-5; CDR3nt: TGTGCCAGCAGCAGGCTTAGCAATCAGCCCCAGCATTTT; CDR3aa: CASSRLSNQPQHF
d_gene: TRBD1; abundance: .; v_gene: TRBV7-8; j_gene: TRBJ1-5; CDR3nt: TGTGCCAGCAGCTCAAGGACGGACAGGAATAGCAATCAGCCCCAGCATTTT; CDR3aa: CASSSRTDRNSNQPQHF
d_gene: .; abundance: .; v_gene: TRBV20-1; j_gene: TRBJ2-7; CDR3nt: TGCAGTGCTAGTCTCGTAGACTACGAGCAGTACTTC; CDR3aa: CSASLVDYEQYF
d_gene: TRBD1; abundance: many; v_gene: TRBV24-1; j_gene: TRBJ2-1; CDR3nt: TGTGCCACCAGTGGGGTGGACAGGGGGATAAATGAGCAGTTCTTC; CDR3aa: CATSGVDRGINEQFF
d_gene: .; abundance: few; v_gene: TRBV7-3; j_gene: TRBJ1-1; CDR3nt: TGTGCCAGCAGCTTAACAGGGCTTGGTGTCACTGAAGCTTTCTTT; CDR3aa: CASSLTGLGVTEAFF
d_gene: TRBD2; abundance: many; v_gene: TRBV20-1; j_gene: TRBJ2-1; CDR3nt: TGCAGTGCTAGAGATTTTAGCGGGAGGAATGAGCAGTTCTTC; CDR3aa: CSARDFSGRNEQFF
d_gene: .; abundance: .; v_gene: TRBV12-3/TRBV12-4; j_gene: TRBJ2-1; CDR3nt: TGTGCCAGCAGTTTGGGGGCACTAGTCGGTCGTGAGCAGTTCTTC; CDR3aa: CASSLGALVGREQFF
d_gene: .; abundance: .; v_gene: TRBV10-3; j_gene: TRBJ2-7; CDR3nt: TGTGCCATCAGTGCGAACTCCTACGAGCAGTACTTC; CDR3aa: CAISANSYEQYF
d_gene: .; abundance: .; v_gene: TRBV15; j_gene: TRBJ1-2; CDR3nt: TGTGCCACCAGCAGAGGTGGTCAGGGCAACTATGGCTACACCTTC; CDR3aa: CATSRGGQGNYGYTF
d_gene: .; abundance: .; v_gene: TRBV6-2/TRBV6-3; j_gene: TRBJ2-3; CDR3nt: TGTGCCAGCTCCCTCGAGCGGGGCACAGATACGCAGTATTTT; CDR3aa: CASSLERGTDTQYF
d_gene: .; abundance: many; v_gene: TRBV5-1; j_gene: TRBJ1-1; CDR3nt: TGCGCCAGCAGAAGAGGAGGGGGTACTGAAGCTTTCTTT; CDR3aa: CASRRGGGTEAFF
d_gene: .; abundance: .; v_gene: TRBV6-2/TRBV6-3; j_gene: TRBJ2-5; CDR3nt: TGTGCCAGCAGTTACGGGCAGACCGAAGAGACCCAGTACTTC; CDR3aa: CASSYGQTEETQYF
d_gene: .; abundance: .; v_gene: TRBV7-2; j_gene: TRBJ1-6; CDR3nt: TGTGCCAGCAGGCCGACGGTGGGCAATTCACCCCTCCACTTT; CDR3aa: CASRPTVGNSPLHF
d_gene: TRBD1; abundance: .; v_gene: TRBV3-1; j_gene: TRBJ1-3; CDR3nt: TGTGCCAGCAGCCAAGGCCCCTACAGGGGGCTTGGAAACACCATATATTTT; CDR3aa: CASSQGPYRGLGNTIYF
d_gene: TRBD2; abundance: many; v_gene: TRBV3-1; j_gene: TRBJ2-5; CDR3nt: TGTGCCAGCAGCCCTTCCGGGACTAGTGAGACCCAGTACTTC; CDR3aa: CASSPSGTSETQYF
d_gene: .; abundance: many; v_gene: TRBV20-1; j_gene: TRBJ1-1; CDR3nt: TGCAGTGCTAGAGATTTGGGGGAGTGGGGCACTGAAGCTTTCTTT; CDR3aa: CSARDLGEWGTEAFF
d_gene: .; abundance: few; v_gene: TRBV15; j_gene: TRBJ1-1; CDR3nt: TGTGCCACCAGCAGAGAATGGGGAGGGACTGAAGCTTTCTTT; CDR3aa: CATSREWGGTEAFF
d_gene: TRBD1; abundance: .; v_gene: TRBV3-1; j_gene: TRBJ2-1; CDR3nt: TGTGCCAGCAGCCCCCGGGACAGGGGTCGCAATGAGCAGTTCTTC; CDR3aa: CASSPRDRGRNEQFF
d_gene: TRBD2; abundance: few; v_gene: TRBV13; j_gene: TRBJ2-1; CDR3nt: TGTGCCAGCAGCTTAGCGGGAGCGGGACTGACTCACAATGAGCAGTTCTTC; CDR3aa: CASSLAGAGLTHNEQFF
d_gene: TRBD1; abundance: many; v_gene: TRBV5-1; j_gene: TRBJ1-1; CDR3nt: TGCGCCAGCAGCGGCCAGACAGGGGGCCCCACTGAAGCTTTCTTT; CDR3aa: CASSGQTGGPTEAFF
d_gene: TRBD1; abundance: few; v_gene: TRBV24-1; j_gene: TRBJ2-1; CDR3nt: TGTGCCACCAGTGACCTGACAGGCAGGGGGAATGAGCAGTTCTTC; CDR3aa: CATSDLTGRGNEQFF
d_gene: .; abundance: few; v_gene: TRBV28; j_gene: TRBJ2-1; CDR3nt: TGTGCCAGCAGCCGGTGGGGGAGCTCATACAATGAGCAGTTCTTC; CDR3aa: CASSRWGSSYNEQFF
d_gene: .; abundance: many; v_gene: TRBV11-3; j_gene: TRBJ1-3; CDR3nt: TGTGCCAGCAGCTTAGTCGGGTTCCTCTCTGGAAACACCATATATTTT; CDR3aa: CASSLVGFLSGNTIYF